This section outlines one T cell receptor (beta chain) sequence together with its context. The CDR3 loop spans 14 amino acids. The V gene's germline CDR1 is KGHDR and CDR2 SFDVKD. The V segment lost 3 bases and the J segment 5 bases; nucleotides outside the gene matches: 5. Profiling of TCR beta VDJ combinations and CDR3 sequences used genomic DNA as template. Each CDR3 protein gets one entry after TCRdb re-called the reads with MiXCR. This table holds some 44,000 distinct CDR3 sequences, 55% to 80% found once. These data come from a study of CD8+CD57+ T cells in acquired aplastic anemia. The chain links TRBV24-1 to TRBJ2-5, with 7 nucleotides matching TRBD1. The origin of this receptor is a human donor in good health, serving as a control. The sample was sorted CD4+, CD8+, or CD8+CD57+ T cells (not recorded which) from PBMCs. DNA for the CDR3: TGTGCCACCAGTGATCCAGGGGGACGGGAGACCCAGTACTTC. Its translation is CATSDPGGRETQYF.